What follows describes a single T cell receptor beta chain. Trimming stripped 5 bases from V and 1 base from J, with 9 bases between. Germline CDR1 reads SGHTA; CDR2 reads FQGNSA. The CDR3 is 13 residues long. This record comes from a study of cytomegalovirus exposure and HLA in healthy donors. The overall study: As an earlier analysis found, around 200 million T cells yielded around 110 million unique TCR beta sequences.

The PCR made use of 60 Vbeta and 13 Jbeta primers. Some clones are missing from TCRdb's copy, which holds only in-frame ones; the method was immunoSEQ multiplex PCR. The sample shows more than 200,000 clones, 70% of them seen only once. The TCR sequence derives from a man aged 40-49 years in good health and CMV-seropositive. The rearrangement uses TRBV7-2 and TRBJ2-7, with D unclear. The material sequenced was PBMCs. The CDR3 loop is CASSPERSYEQYF. The CDR3 DNA is TGTGCCAGCAGCCCAGAGAGGTCCTACGAGCAGTACTTC.